The present T cell receptor (delta chain) was sequenced within a study of γδ T cells in repeated Plasmodium falciparum infection (dated by TCRdb to the early 2020s). Study-wide context: In the natural-infection arm, Malian children exposed to intense seasonal malaria transmission were enrolled and compared against age and gender matched Australian children. About five malaria-naive U.S. adults underwent four controlled human malaria infections by bites from P. falciparum NF54-infected Anopheles stephensi mosquitoes over about 600 days. Samples from controlled-infection subjects were taken at baseline, just before selected infections, and 21 days after each infection. Malian gammadelta TCR repertoires were analysed cross-sectionally during no-transmission periods and were analysed longitudinally across acute febrile malaria episodes. The study examined how repeated Plasmodium falciparum infection shapes the human gammadelta T cell repertoire, using natural infection in Mali and controlled human malaria infection.

Overall study results and their limits: Compared with Australian children, Malian children appeared to have Vdelta2-negative gammadelta TCR repertoires that were more clonally expanded, less diverse and less shared. The Malian cohort came from a small rural village of predominantly one ethnic group, limiting generalizability. Because the controlled-infection cohort was small, analysis of inter-individual variability in gammadelta T cell responses was limited. Vgamma9/Vdelta2+ TCR repertoires showed a highly stable polyclonal repertoire over time and infection, with many inter-individual overlapping TCRgamma sequences. In Vdelta2-negative gammadelta TCR repertoires, which were largely Vdelta1+, repeated controlled infections appeared to drive waves of new clonotype selection.

With regard to this clone: The specificity of this receptor is unknown. A far larger clone is only one base removed, so a read error is likely. The sample contains more than one DNA sequence encoding this CDR3.

Vgamma9/Vdelta2+ and Vdelta2-negative gammadelta T cell populations were flow-sorted from peripheral blood mononuclear cells for bulk TCR repertoire analysis. Receptor libraries were prepared by multiplex PCR. Sequenced using an Illumina MiSeq. Each sorted gammadelta T cell sample was sequenced for both the TCR gamma (TRG) and TCR delta (TRD) chains. The paper's data handling went like this. Repertoire analyses included clonotype tree plots, accumulated frequency of the top 20 clonotypes, diversity index (DI) and D75 metrics. Clone calls in TCRdb were regenerated from the public reads with CATT, after which identical DNA sequences shared one row. These V and J calls originate from TCRdb's pipeline instead of the authors' own analysis. The sample contains 85,000 to 90,000 delta-chain clones, approximately 1.4% of them found a single time. More than 7.5% of the sample comes from the top ten. Taken from the germline V gene, the CDR1 and CDR2 loops are TSWWSYY and QGS. Including the terminal cysteine and phenylalanine, the CDR3 comprises 14 residues. Only the CDR3 region is kept as DNA, spanning 42 bases read in frame from base 1. The germline V and J ends show losses of 7 bases and 0 bases respectively, and no gene match explains 4 bases of the junction.

Sequencing was done on a sample of gamma-delta T cells from blood. The sequence joins TRDV1 to TRDJ1, with 8 bases aligning to TRDD3. The receptor's source is a pool of human donors (malaria-infected and uninfected, not separated). The DNA reads TGTGCTCTTGCATTTGGGGGATACACCGATAAACTCATCTTT. Its protein reads: CALAFGGYTDKLIF.